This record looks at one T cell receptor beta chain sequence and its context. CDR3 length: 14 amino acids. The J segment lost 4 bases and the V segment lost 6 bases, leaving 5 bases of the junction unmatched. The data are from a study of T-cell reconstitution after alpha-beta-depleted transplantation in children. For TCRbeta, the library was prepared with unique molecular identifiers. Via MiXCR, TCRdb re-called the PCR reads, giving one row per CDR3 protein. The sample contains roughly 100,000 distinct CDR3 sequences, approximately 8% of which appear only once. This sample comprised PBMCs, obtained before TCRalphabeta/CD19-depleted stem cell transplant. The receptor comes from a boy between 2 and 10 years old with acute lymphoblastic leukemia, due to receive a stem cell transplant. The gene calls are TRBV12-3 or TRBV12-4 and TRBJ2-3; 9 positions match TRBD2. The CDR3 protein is CASSHSGGADTQYF. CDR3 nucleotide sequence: TGTGCCAGCAGCCATAGCGGGGGAGCAGATACGCAGTATTTT.